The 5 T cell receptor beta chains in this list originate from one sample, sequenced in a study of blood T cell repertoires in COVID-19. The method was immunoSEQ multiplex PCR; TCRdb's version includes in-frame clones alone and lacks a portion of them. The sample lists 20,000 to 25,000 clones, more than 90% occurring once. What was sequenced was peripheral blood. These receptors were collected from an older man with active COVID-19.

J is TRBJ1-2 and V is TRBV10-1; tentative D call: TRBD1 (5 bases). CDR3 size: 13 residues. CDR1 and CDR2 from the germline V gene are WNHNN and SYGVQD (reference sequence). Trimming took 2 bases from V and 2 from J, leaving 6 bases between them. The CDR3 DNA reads TGCGCCAGCAGTGAGGACAGCAACTATGGCTACACCTTC. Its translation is CASSEDSNYGYTF.

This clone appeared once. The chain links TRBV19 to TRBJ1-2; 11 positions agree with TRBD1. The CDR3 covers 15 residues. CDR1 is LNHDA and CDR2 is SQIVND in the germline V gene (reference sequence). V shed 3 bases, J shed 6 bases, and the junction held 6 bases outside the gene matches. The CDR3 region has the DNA TGTGCCAGTAGTATCCTGGGACAGGGGGAAAATGGCTACACCTTC. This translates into CASSILGQGENGYTF.

For the CDR3, the DNA is TGTGCCAGCAGCTTAAGTACAGTACTCAACTATGGCTACACCTTC. Translation gives CASSLSTVLNYGYTF. The gene calls are TRBV7-6 and TRBJ1-2; no firm D call. The V gene's germline CDR1 is SGHVS and CDR2 FNYEAQ. V lost 2 bases and J lost 2, with 12 bases in between. This CDR3 region has 15 residues.

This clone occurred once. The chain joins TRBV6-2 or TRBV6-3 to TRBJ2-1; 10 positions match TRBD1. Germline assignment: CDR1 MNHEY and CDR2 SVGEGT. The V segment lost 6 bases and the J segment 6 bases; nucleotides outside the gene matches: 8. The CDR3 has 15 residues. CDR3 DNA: TGTGCCAGCAGCACCGGACAGGGGGATCTCAATGAGCAGTTCTTC. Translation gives CASSTGQGDLNEQFF.

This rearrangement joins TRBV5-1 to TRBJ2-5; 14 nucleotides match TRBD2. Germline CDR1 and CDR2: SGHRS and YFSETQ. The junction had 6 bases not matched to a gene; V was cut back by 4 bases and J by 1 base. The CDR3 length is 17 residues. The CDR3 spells CASSMGLAGVFQETQYF. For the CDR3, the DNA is TGCGCCAGCAGCATGGGACTAGCGGGGGTTTTCCAAGAGACCCAGTACTTC.